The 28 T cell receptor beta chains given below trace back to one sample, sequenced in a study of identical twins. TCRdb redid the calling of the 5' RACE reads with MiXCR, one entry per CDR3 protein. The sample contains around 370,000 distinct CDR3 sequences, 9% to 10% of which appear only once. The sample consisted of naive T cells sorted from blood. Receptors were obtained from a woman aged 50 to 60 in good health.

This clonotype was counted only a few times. The CDR3 here is CASSQGSLANEQFF. The CDR3 DNA is TGTGCCAGCAGCCAAGGCTCTCTAGCTAATGAGCAGTTCTTC. The chain has TRBV14 and TRBJ2-1; D perhaps matches TRBD2 (5 bases). The CDR3 sequence is 14 residues long. V was cut by 1 base and J by 7 bases, with 11 bases left in between. CDR1 is SGHDN and CDR2 is FVKESK in the germline V gene.

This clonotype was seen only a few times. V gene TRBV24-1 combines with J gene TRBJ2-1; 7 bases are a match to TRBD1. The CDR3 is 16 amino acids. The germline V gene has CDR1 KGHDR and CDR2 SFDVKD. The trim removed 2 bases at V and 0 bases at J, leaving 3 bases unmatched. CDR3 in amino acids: CATSDSQGSSYNEQFF. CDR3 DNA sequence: TGTGCCACCAGTGATTCACAGGGGAGCTCCTACAATGAGCAGTTCTTC.

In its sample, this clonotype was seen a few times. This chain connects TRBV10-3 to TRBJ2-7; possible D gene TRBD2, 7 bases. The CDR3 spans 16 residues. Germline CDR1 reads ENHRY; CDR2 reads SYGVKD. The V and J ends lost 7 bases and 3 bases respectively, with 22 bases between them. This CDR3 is CAIMGGAQTVGYEQYF. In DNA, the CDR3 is TGTGCCATCATGGGGGGGGCGCAAACAGTTGGCTACGAGCAGTACTTC.

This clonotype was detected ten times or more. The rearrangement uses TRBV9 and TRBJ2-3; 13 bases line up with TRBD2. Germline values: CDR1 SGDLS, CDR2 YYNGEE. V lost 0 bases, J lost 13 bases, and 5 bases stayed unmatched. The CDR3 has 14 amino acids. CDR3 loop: CASSVELAGGPEYF. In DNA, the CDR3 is TGTGCCAGCAGCGTAGAACTAGCGGGAGGGCCTGAGTATTTT.

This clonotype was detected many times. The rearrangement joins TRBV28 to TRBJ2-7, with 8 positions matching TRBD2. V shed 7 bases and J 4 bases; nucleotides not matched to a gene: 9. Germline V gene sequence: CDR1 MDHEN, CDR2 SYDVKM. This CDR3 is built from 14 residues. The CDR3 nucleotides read TGTGCCAGCAAAGGGGGACGGGGGGGTTACGAGCAGTACTTC. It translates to CASKGGRGGYEQYF.

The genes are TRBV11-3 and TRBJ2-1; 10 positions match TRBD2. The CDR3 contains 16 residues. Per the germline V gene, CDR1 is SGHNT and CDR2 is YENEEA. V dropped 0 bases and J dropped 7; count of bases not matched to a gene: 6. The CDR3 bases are TGTGCCAGCAGCTTAGATCCTAGCGGGAGACTGAATGAGCAGTTCTTC. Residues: CASSLDPSGRLNEQFF. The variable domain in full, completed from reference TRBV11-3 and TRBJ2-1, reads EAGVVQSPRYKIIEKKQPVAFWCNPISGHNTLYWYLQNLGQGPELLIRYENEEAVDDSQLPKDRFSAERLKGVDSTLKIQPAELGDSAVYLCASSLDPSGRLNEQFFGPGTRLTVL.

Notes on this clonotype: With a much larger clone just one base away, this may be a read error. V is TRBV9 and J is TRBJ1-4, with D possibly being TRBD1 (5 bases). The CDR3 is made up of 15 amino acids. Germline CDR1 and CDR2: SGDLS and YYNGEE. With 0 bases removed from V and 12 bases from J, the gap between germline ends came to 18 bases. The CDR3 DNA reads TGTGCCAGCAGCGTAGGGGGGAACATCCGAGAAGAACTGTTTTTT. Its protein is CASSVGGNIREELFF.

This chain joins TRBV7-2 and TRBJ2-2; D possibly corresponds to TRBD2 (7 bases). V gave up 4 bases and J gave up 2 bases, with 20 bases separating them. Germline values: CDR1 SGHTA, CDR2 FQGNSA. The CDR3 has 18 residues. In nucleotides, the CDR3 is TGTGCCAGCAGCTCAAGGGGGAGCGGGGAGCCCAACACCGGGGAGCTGTTTTTT. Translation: CASSSRGSGEPNTGELFF.

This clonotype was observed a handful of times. In DNA form, the CDR3 reads TGTGCCACCAGTGATTTGACAGGGGGCGGCGACACCGGGGAGCTGTTTTTT. Translating gives CATSDLTGGGDTGELFF. The chain is built from TRBV24-1 and TRBJ2-2, with 9 nucleotides matching TRBD1. Germline CDR1 and CDR2: KGHDR and SFDVKD. This CDR3 is built from 17 residues. The junction had 4 bases not matched to a gene; V was cut back by 0 bases and J by 3 bases.

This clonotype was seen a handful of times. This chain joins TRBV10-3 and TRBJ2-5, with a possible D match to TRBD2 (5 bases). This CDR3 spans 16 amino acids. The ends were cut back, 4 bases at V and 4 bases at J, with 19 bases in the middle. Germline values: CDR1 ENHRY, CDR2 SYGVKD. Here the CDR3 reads CAISVSGGQSGETQYF. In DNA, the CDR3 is TGTGCCATCAGTGTAAGTGGAGGTCAATCAGGAGAGACCCAGTACTTC.

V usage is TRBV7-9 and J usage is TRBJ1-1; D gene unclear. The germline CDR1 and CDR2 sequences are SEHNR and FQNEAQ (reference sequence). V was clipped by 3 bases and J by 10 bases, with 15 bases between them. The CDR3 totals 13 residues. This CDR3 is CASSLAEGRIAFF. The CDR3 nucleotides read TGTGCCAGCAGCTTGGCCGAAGGGCGGATAGCTTTCTTT.

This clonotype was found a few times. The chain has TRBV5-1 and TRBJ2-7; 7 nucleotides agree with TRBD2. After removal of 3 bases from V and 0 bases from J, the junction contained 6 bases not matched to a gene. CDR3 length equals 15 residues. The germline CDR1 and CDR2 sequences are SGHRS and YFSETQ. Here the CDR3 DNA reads TGCGCCAGCAGCTCTGGGGGGGTTCGCTCCTACGAGCAGTACTTC. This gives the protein CASSSGGVRSYEQYF.

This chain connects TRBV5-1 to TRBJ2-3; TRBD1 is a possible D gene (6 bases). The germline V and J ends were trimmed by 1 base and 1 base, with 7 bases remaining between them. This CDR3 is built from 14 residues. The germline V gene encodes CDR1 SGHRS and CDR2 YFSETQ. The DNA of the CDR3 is TGCGCCAGCAGCTTGCCAGGGGGCACAGATACGCAGTATTTT. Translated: CASSLPGGTDTQYF.

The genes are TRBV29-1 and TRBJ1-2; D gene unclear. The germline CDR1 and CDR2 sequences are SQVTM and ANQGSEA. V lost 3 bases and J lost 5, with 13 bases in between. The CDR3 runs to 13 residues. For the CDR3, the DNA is TGCAGCGTTGATAGACTGACGGATTATGGCTACACCTTC. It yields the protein CSVDRLTDYGYTF.

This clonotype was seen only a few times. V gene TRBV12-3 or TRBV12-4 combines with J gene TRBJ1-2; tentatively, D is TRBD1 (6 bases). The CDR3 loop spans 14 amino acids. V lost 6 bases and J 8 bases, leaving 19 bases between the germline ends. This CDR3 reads CASSPTSGVHGYTF. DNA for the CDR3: TGTGCCAGCAGCCCAACCTCAGGGGTACACGGCTACACCTTC.

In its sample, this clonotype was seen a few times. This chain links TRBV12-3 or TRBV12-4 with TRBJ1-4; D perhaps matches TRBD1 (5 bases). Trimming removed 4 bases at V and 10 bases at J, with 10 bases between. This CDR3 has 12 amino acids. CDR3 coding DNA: TGTGCCAGCAGTTGGGGGTCATCAAAACTGTTTTTT. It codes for CASSWGSSKLFF.

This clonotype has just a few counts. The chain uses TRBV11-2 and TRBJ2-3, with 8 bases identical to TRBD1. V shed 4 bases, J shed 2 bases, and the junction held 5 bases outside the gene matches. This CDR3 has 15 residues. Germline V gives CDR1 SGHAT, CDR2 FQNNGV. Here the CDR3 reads CASSSRDRPTDTQYF. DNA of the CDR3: TGTGCCAGCAGCTCCCGGGACAGGCCCACAGATACGCAGTATTTT.

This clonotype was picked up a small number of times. The CDR3 is CASSLGRGSDEQFF. CDR3 sequence (DNA): TGCGCCAGCAGCCTAGGCCGGGGATCGGATGAGCAGTTCTTC. V and J are TRBV4-1 and TRBJ2-1, with D possibly TRBD2 on 5 matching bases. The CDR3 contains 14 residues. In germline, CDR1 is MGHRA, CDR2 YSYEKL. V lost 4 bases, J lost 8 bases, and 15 bases lay in between.

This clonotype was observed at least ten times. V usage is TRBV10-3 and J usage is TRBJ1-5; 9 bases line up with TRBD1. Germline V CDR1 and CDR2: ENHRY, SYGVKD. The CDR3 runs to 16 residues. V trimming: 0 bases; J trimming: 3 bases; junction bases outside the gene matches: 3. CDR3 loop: CAISESGTGNNQPQHF. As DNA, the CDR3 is TGTGCCATCAGTGAGTCAGGGACAGGGAACAATCAGCCCCAGCATTTT.

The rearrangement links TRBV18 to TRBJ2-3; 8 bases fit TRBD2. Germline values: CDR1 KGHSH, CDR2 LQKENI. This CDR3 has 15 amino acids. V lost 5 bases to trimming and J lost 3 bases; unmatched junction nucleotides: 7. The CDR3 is CASSTVAGITDTQYF. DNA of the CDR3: TGTGCCAGCTCAACCGTAGCGGGGATAACAGATACGCAGTATTTT.

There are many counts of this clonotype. CDR3 coding DNA: TGTGCCAGCAGTTTAACGACGGACGGAGAGACCCAGTACTTC. Amino acid sequence: CASSLTTDGETQYF. V is TRBV27 and J is TRBJ2-5; D remains ambiguous. The CDR3 is 14 amino acids. Trimming stripped 2 bases from V and 4 bases from J, with 11 bases between. CDR1 is MNHEY and CDR2 is SMNVEV in the germline V gene (reference sequence).

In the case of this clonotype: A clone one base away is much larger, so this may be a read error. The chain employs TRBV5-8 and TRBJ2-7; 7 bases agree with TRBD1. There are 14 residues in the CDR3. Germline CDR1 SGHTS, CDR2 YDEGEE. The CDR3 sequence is CASSLTGMHYDQYF. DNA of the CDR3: TGTGCCAGCAGCCTGACAGGGATGCACTACGATCAGTACTTC.

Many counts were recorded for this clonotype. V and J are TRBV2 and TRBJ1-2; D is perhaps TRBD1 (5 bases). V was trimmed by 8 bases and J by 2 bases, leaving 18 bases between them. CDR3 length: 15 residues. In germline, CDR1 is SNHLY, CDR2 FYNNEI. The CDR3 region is CASAPGGPRNYGYTF. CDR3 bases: TGTGCCAGCGCCCCTGGGGGACCCCGAAACTATGGCTACACCTTC.

CDR3 sequence: CASSFFYTDTQYF. The CDR3 bases are TGTGCCAGCAGCTTCTTCTACACAGATACGCAGTATTTT. This chain uses TRBV7-6 with TRBJ2-3; D is uncertain. V lost 3 bases to trimming and J lost 2 bases, with 6 bases between them. The CDR3 runs to 13 residues. Germline V CDR1 and CDR2: SGHVS, FNYEAQ.

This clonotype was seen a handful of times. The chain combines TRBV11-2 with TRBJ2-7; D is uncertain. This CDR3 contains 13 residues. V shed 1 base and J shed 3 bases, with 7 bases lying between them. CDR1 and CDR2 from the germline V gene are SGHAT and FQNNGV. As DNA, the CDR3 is TGTGCCAGCAGCTTAGCCCCAGGCTACGAGCAGTACTTC. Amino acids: CASSLAPGYEQYF.

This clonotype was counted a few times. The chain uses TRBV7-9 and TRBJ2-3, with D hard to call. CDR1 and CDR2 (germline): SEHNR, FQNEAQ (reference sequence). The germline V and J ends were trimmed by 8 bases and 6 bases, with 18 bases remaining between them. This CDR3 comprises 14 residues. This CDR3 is CASRMVGWMDTQYF. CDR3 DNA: TGTGCCAGCCGTATGGTAGGTTGGATGGATACGCAGTATTTT.

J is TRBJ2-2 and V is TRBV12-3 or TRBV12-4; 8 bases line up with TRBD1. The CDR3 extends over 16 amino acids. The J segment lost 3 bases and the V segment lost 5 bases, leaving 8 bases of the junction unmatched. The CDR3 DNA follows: TGTGCCAGCAGTCCCCCGGACAGGGCTTACACCGGGGAGCTGTTTTTT. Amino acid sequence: CASSPPDRAYTGELFF.

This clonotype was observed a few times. Here the CDR3 reads CSVSRWSREQFF. CDR3 nucleotide sequence: TGCAGCGTGTCTAGGTGGTCTCGTGAGCAGTTCTTC. The gene calls are TRBV29-1 and TRBJ2-1; D remains unclear. Per the germline V gene, CDR1 is SQVTM and CDR2 is ANQGSEA. CDR3 size: 12 residues. The V and J ends lost 6 bases and 9 bases respectively, with 15 bases between them.